Below, 21 T cell receptor beta chains from the same sample are listed, as sequenced in a study of cytomegalovirus exposure and HLA in healthy donors. TCRdb's copy holds only in-frame clones and misses some; the assay was immunoSEQ multiplex PCR. The table records approximately 300,000 clones, 86% of them present only once. Sequenced sample: PBMCs. The receptors derive from a young woman in good health and CMV-seronegative.

This clone was counted ten times or more. The chain couples TRBV21-1 to TRBJ2-7; the table's D call, TRBD2, has no DNA check behind it. TRBV21-1 corresponds to a pseudogene. The CDR3 extends over 15 amino acids. CDR3: CASSAGTSGRDEQYF. The CDR3 nucleotides read TGTGCCAGCAGTGCCGGGACTAGCGGGAGGGACGAGCAGTACTTC.

The chain combines TRBV7-2 with TRBJ1-2, with TRBD1 identical over 9 bases. V shed 4 bases, J shed 5 bases, and the junction held 5 bases outside the gene matches. This CDR3 region has 14 residues. Germline CDR1 is SGHTA and CDR2 is FQGNSA. CDR3 bases: TGTGCCAGCAGCTACGGACAGGGGTTGTATGGCTACACCTTC. Amino acid sequence: CASSYGQGLYGYTF.

The chain carries TRBV11-2 and TRBJ2-7; the D gene is possibly TRBD2 (6 bases). Germline loops: CDR1 SGHAT, CDR2 FQNNGV. CDR3 length: 16 amino acids. Trimming cost V 5 bases and J 0 bases, with 17 bases left between them. The CDR3, as DNA: TGTGCCAGCAGCCGAAGGGGCGGGATGAGCTCCTACGAGCAGTACTTC. Amino acids: CASSRRGGMSSYEQYF.

This sequence joins TRBV9 and TRBJ1-3, with D perhaps TRBD1 (5 bases). From germline, CDR1 is SGDLS and CDR2 YYNGEE. The CDR3 runs to 14 residues. Trimming removed 2 bases from V and 3 bases from J, with 9 bases in between. The CDR3: CASSVGGGGNTIYF. CDR3 DNA: TGTGCCAGCAGCGTGGGGGGAGGTGGAAACACCATATATTTT. Variable domain in full (rest from reference TRBV9 and TRBJ1-3): DSGVTQTPKHLITATGQRVTLRCSPRSGDLSVYWYQQSLDQGLQFLIQYYNGEERAKGNILERFSAQQFPDLHSELNLSSLELGDSALYFCASSVGGGGNTIYFGEGSWLTVV.

In regard to this clone: This specimen includes other DNA sequences encoding the same CDR3. The rearrangement links TRBV7-3 to TRBJ2-2, with D maybe TRBD1 (5 bases). Germline V CDR1 and CDR2: SGHTA, FQGTGA. The CDR3 length is 14 residues. The V end lost 2 bases, the J end lost 2 bases, and 6 bases lay between the germline ends. CDR3 DNA: TGTGCCAGCAGCTTAGGACAAAACACCGGGGAGCTGTTTTTT. Translated: CASSLGQNTGELFF.

DNA of the CDR3: TGTGCCTGGAGCCGGGGACTAGAAGTGACAGATACGCAGTATTTT. It specifies CAWSRGLEVTDTQYF. The chain is built from TRBV30 and TRBJ2-3; 8 positions match TRBD2. Germline values: CDR1 GTSNPN, CDR2 SVGIG (reference sequence). CDR3 length equals 15 residues. Trimming took 3 bases from V and 3 from J; bases not matched to a gene: 8. Combining the CDR3 with reference TRBV30 and TRBJ2-3 gives the whole variable domain SQTIHQWPATLVQPVGSPLSLECTVEGTSNPNLYWYRQAAGRGLQLLFYSVGIGQISSEVPQNLSASRPQDRQFILSSKKLLLSDSGFYLCAWSRGLEVTDTQYFGPGTRLTVL.

This clone occurred a few times. The chain couples TRBV7-2 to TRBJ2-7; a weak D match, TRBD1 (6 bases). V lost 6 bases, J lost 2 bases, and 14 bases lay in between. The V gene's germline CDR1 is SGHTA and CDR2 FQGNSA. This CDR3 comprises 14 residues. The CDR3 DNA sequence: TGTGCCAGCAGACCGGGACAAACTACCTACGAGCAGTACTTC. Protein sequence: CASRPGQTTYEQYF.

The chain recombines TRBV10-3 with TRBJ2-2, with no clear D. The CDR3 sequence is 15 residues long. V was cut by 8 bases and J by 0 bases, with 13 bases left in between. Germline values: CDR1 ENHRY, CDR2 SYGVKD. This CDR3 is CAIPSRVANTGELFF. CDR3 DNA sequence: TGTGCCATCCCGAGTAGAGTCGCGAACACCGGGGAGCTGTTTTTT.

The rearrangement uses TRBV6-5 and TRBJ2-1; possible D gene TRBD1, 6 bases. Trimming left V 0 bases short and J 4 bases short, with 10 bases between. This CDR3 comprises 15 residues. The germline V gene has CDR1 MNHEY and CDR2 SVGAGI. CDR3: CASSYSSRGYNEQFF. The CDR3 DNA reads as TGTGCCAGCAGTTACTCGAGTAGGGGGTACAATGAGCAGTTCTTC.

The J gene is TRBJ2-7, the V gene TRBV5-1; 8 nucleotides agree with TRBD2. The CDR3 length is 14 residues. The V segment lost 5 bases and the J segment 7 bases; nucleotides outside the gene matches: 11. Germline V gives CDR1 SGHRS, CDR2 YFSETQ. The chain's CDR3 is CASSPGGGTFEQYF. Here the CDR3 DNA reads TGCGCCAGCAGTCCCGGGGGGGGCACCTTTGAGCAGTACTTC.

The genes are TRBV5-4 and TRBJ2-4, with 7 bases aligning to TRBD1. The trim removed 4 bases at V and 0 bases at J, leaving 7 bases unmatched. CDR1 and CDR2 from the germline V gene are SGHNT and YYREEE (reference sequence). CDR3 length: 16 amino acids. CDR3 nucleotide sequence: TGTGCCAGCAGCCGTACAGGGGTACTAGCCAAAAACATTCAGTACTTC. Translating it yields CASSRTGVLAKNIQYF.

V and J are TRBV5-6 and TRBJ2-2; 9 nucleotides align to TRBD1. V dropped 0 bases and J dropped 4; count of bases not matched to a gene: 1. Per germline, CDR1 SGHDT and CDR2 YYEEEE. This CDR3 is 15 amino acids long. Here the CDR3 reads CASSLETGGTGELFF. DNA of the CDR3: TGTGCCAGCAGCTTGGAGACAGGGGGCACCGGGGAGCTGTTTTTT.

The chain has TRBV5-4 and TRBJ2-5; D is perhaps TRBD2 (6 bases). The CDR3 runs to 14 residues. Germline V lookup: CDR1 SGHNT, CDR2 YYREEE (reference sequence). Trimming pared 2 bases from V and 0 bases from J, leaving 8 bases between. In DNA form, the CDR3 reads TGTGCCAGCAGCTTTCGGGACTACCAAGAGACCCAGTACTTC. Encoded protein: CASSFRDYQETQYF.

This clone was counted a single time. This chain uses TRBV4-3 with TRBJ1-1; no firm D call. This CDR3 spans 14 amino acids. Trimming shortened V by 1 base and J by 5 bases, and 11 bases separated the two germline ends. The germline V gene has CDR1 LGHNA and CDR2 YSLEER. CDR3 sequence: CASSQVRDSTEAFF. Written as DNA, the CDR3 is TGCGCCAGCAGCCAAGTAAGAGATTCGACTGAAGCTTTCTTT.

This sequence joins TRBV5-1 and TRBJ2-1; 8 bases align to TRBD2. V lost 3 bases, J lost 6 bases, and 11 bases stayed unmatched. Germline V gives CDR1 SGHRS, CDR2 YFSETQ. There are 16 residues in the CDR3. In DNA form, the CDR3 reads TGCGCCAGCAGCTCGGAACCGGGACTAGATAGCAATGAGCAGTTCTTC. Amino acid sequence: CASSSEPGLDSNEQFF.

V is TRBV6-5 and J is TRBJ2-1; a weak D match, TRBD2 (6 bases). The CDR3 covers 13 residues. V was trimmed by 5 bases and J by 6 bases, leaving 11 bases between them. Germline values: CDR1 MNHEY, CDR2 SVGAGI. The DNA of the CDR3 is TGTGCCAGCAGTACGGTTAGCGGCAATGAGCAGTTCTTC. It encodes CASSTVSGNEQFF.

The CDR3 DNA reads TGCGCCAGCAGCCCCTCCGGGGATACGCAGTATTTT. Encoded protein: CASSPSGDTQYF. The chain joins TRBV5-1 to TRBJ2-3, with D unresolved. The germline V gene encodes CDR1 SGHRS and CDR2 YFSETQ. This CDR3 is 12 amino acids long. Trimming took 4 bases from V and 6 from J, leaving 9 bases between them.

V usage is TRBV27 and J usage is TRBJ1-2, with no clear D. The germline V and J ends were trimmed by 6 bases and 4 bases, with 15 bases remaining between them. The CDR3 is 14 amino acids. Germline lookup yields CDR1 MNHEY and CDR2 SMNVEV (reference sequence). CDR3 loop: CASSPHSSIYGYTF. CDR3 nucleotide sequence: TGTGCCAGCAGCCCTCACAGCAGCATCTATGGCTACACCTTC.

This sequence joins TRBV30 and TRBJ2-3; TRBD2 agrees at 7 bases. The trim removed 2 bases at V and 3 bases at J, leaving 11 bases unmatched. The CDR3 extends over 16 amino acids. CDR1 GTSNPN and CDR2 SVGIG come from the germline V gene (reference sequence). The CDR3 is CAWSRKLGAGTDTQYF. The CDR3, as DNA: TGTGCCTGGAGTCGCAAACTAGGAGCGGGGACAGATACGCAGTATTTT.

This chain connects TRBV7-9 to TRBJ2-1; 10 positions agree with TRBD2. Germline V lookup: CDR1 SEHNR, CDR2 FQNEAQ (reference sequence). After removal of 4 bases from V and 9 bases from J, the junction contained 9 bases not matched to a gene. The CDR3 is 15 amino acids. The CDR3 loop is CASSSDLAGAGEQFF. CDR3 sequence (DNA): TGTGCCAGCAGCTCCGACCTAGCGGGAGCGGGTGAGCAGTTCTTC.

Points on this clone: Other DNA sequences from this sample encode an identical CDR3 as well. The J gene is TRBJ2-1, the V gene TRBV9; maybe TRBD2 (6 bases). The germline V and J ends were trimmed by 0 bases and 1 base, with 8 bases remaining between them. This CDR3 spans 15 amino acids. The germline V gene has CDR1 SGDLS and CDR2 YYNGEE. CDR3 protein: CASSVGAGSYNEQFF. The CDR3, as DNA: TGTGCCAGCAGCGTAGGGGCGGGATCCTACAATGAGCAGTTCTTC.